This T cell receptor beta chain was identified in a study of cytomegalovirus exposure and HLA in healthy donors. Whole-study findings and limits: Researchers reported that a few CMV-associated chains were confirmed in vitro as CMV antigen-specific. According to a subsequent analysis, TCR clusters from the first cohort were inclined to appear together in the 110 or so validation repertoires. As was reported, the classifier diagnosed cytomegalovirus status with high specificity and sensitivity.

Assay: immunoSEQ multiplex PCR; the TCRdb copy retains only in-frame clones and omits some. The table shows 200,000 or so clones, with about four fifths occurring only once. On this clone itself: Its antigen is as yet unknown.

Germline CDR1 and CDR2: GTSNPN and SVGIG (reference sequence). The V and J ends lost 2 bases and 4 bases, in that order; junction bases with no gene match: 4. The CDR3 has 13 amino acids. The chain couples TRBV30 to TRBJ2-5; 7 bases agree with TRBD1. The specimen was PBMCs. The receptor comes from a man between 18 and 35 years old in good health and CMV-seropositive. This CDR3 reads CAWSRQGVETQYF. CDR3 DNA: TGTGCCTGGAGTCGACAGGGTGTAGAGACCCAGTACTTC.